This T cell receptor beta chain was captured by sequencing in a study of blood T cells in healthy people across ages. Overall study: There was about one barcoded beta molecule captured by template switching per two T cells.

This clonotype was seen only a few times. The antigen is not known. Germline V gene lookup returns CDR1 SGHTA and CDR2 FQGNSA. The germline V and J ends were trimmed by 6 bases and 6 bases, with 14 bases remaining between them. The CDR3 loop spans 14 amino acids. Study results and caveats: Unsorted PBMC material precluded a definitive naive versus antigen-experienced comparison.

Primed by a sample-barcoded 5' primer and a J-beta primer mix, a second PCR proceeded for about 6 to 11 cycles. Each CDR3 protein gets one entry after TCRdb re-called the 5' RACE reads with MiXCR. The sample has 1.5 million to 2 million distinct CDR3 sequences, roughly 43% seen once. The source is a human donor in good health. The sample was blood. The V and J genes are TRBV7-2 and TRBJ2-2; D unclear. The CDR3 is CASRSLSTSGELFF. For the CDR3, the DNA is TGTGCCAGCAGGAGCTTAAGTACATCCGGGGAGCTGTTTTTT.